The clone carrying this TCR beta chain showed up many times. What it recognizes is unknown. These data belong to a study of CD8 T cells in ankylosing spondylitis. Study-level points and caveats: Previous work reported some of these motif variants in the synovial fluid and blood of reactive arthritis. Reports say disease-linked clones showed up significantly more in matched ankylosing spondylitis synovial fluid.

TCRdb analysed the 5' RACE reads with MiXCR anew, one entry per CDR3 protein. This sample has roughly 130,000 distinct CDR3 sequences, with over 6.5% found just once. CDR1 DFQATT and CDR2 SNEGSKA come from the germline V gene (reference sequence). The CDR3 has 12 amino acids. J lost 6 bases, V lost 6 bases, and 7 bases had no gene match. The sequencing input was blood, either unsorted or a sorted T cell fraction (not recorded which). V is TRBV20-1 and J is TRBJ1-2; 7 bases are shared with TRBD1. This TCR came from a male donor with ankylosing spondylitis or in good health (not recorded which). The CDR3 DNA reads as TGCAGTGCAAGTACAGGGGATCATGGCTACACCTTC. It encodes CSASTGDHGYTF.